This TCR beta chain was retrieved from a study of blood T cell repertoires in COVID-19. Across the study: The study drew acute and convalescent COVID-19 samples from the United States, Italy and Spain. The analysed material was cDNA or gDNA that came from T cells, B-cell-depleted T cells, or PBMCs.

This CDR3 region has 14 residues. The V gene's germline CDR1 is SQVTM and CDR2 ANQGSEA. V trimming: 4 bases; J trimming: 6 bases; junction bases outside the gene matches: 6. As handled by the study authors: Researchers report that nucleated cell counts were estimated from reference gene primer amplification. Assay used: immunoSEQ multiplex PCR; TCRdb lists only in-frame clones, some missing. V, J and clone size reflect that table, while D and trimming were determined from the DNA. The sample shows about 160,000 clones, over 70% of them seen only once. Participants reported their clinical history, and cohort assignment relied on those reports.

This receptor was obtained from a woman between 40 and 55 years old with acute COVID-19. The sequenced sample consisted of PBMCs or T cells enriched from blood (not recorded which). The rearrangement links TRBV29-1 to TRBJ2-1; TRBD2 matches 10 bases. The chain's CDR3 is CSVASGSSFNEQFF. The CDR3, as DNA: TGCAGCGTTGCTAGCGGGAGCTCATTCAATGAGCAGTTCTTC.